The sequence of this TCR beta chain was determined in a study of blood T cell repertoires in COVID-19 (dated by TCRdb to 2020 to 2021). Regarding the study in general: Samples from collaborators originated in the United States, Italy and Spain and spanned both the acute and convalescent phases of COVID-19. The prospective study material was composed of cDNA or gDNA derived from T cells, B-cell-depleted T cells, or PBMCs. Subjects who had been exposed to COVID-19, were actively infected with it, or had recovered from it provided the deeply sampled blood TCRbeta repertoires that made up the dataset. The repertoires were released in a freely available public database meant as a resource for research on the immune response to SARS-CoV-2. Samples were obtained from the ongoing ImmuneRACE study (first 160 participants) and from over a thousand subjects provided by 6 global collaborators. The sample metadata nearly always contained a de-identified subject ID, COVID-19 status, age in years and sex. Where available, HLA class I and class II types were obtained from metadata supplied by the sample provider rather than from assay-based typing.

Study-level results and caveats: Clinical and demographic metadata were provided uncurated, with the amount varying by source and participant.

V ends up 4 bases short and J 6 bases short, with an unmatched junction base count of 12. The CDR3 contains 16 residues, cysteine and phenylalanine counted. Of the read, only the CDR3 DNA is kept; its 48 bases are in frame from base 1. CDR1 and CDR2 are read off the germline V gene as SGHRS and YFSETQ. As for this clone: It has no known antigen specificity. The record has no base qualities; no much larger clone is one base away.

Whole blood was collected in K2EDTA tubes by collaborating institutions according to the institutions' own protocols. For TCRbeta analysis, collaborator samples were shipped as frozen whole blood, as isolated PBMCs, or as DNA extracted from either sample type. TCRbeta CDR3 regions were amplified from genomic DNA using the immunoSEQ Assay, a bias-controlled multiplex PCR. In the original analysis: Nucleated cell counts per sample were estimated from amplification of reference gene primers within the assay. Sequence reads were collapsed and filtered to measure the absolute abundance of every unique TCRbeta CDR3 rearrangement. For each sample, productive Simpson clonality was calculated as the square root of Simpson's diversity index over productive rearrangements. Here the immuneACCESS table is served through TCRdb, limited to in-frame sequences with V and J called. Missing clones are a known gap in these copies; in checked studies unresolved V genes cover under half, and the rest lacks a known reason. That table is the source of V, J and clone size, and D and trimming were worked out from the DNA. For this sample there are about 99,000 clones; about 88% appear just once. Of the sample, roughly 5% is held by the ten largest clones.

The source material was peripheral blood. The receptor was derived from a human donor in a cohort sampled during active COVID-19. This sequence uses TRBV5-1 and TRBJ2-3; 9 middle bases align to TRBD1. The CDR3 corresponds to CASSLGTGQGMDTQYF. The sequence in DNA is TGCGCCAGCAGCCTGGGGACGGGACAGGGTATGGATACGCAGTATTTT.